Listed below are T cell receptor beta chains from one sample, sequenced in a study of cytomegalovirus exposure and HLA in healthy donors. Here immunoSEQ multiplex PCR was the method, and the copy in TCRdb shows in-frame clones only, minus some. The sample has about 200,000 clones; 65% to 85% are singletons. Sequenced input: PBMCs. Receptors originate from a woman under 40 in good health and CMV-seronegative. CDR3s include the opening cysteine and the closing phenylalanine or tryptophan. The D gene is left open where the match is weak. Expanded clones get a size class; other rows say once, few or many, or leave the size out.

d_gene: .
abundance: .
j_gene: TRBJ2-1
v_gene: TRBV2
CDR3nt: TGTGCCAGCAGTACCTTGAGGACCTACAATGAGCAGTTCTTC
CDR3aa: CASSTLRTYNEQFF

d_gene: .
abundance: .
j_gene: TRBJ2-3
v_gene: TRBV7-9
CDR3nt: TGTGCCAGCAGCTTCGGGAACACAGATACGCAGTATTTT
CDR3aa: CASSFGNTDTQYF

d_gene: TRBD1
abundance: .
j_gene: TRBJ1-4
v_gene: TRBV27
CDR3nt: TGTGCCAGCAGTTTAAGAGGGGGCGGTGAAAAACTGTTTTTT
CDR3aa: CASSLRGGGEKLFF

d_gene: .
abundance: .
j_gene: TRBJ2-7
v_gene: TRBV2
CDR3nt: TGTGCCGTTCGACGGGAGAGCTCCTACGAGCAGTACTTC
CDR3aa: CAVRRESSYEQYF

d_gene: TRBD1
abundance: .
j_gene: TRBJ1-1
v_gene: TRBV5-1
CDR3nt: TGCGCCAGCAGCTCTGGACAGGGCACTGAAGCTTTCTTT
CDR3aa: CASSSGQGTEAFF

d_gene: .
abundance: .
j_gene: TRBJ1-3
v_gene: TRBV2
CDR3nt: TGTGCCAGCAGTGAACTTGGGGGCCGCTCTGGAAACACCATATATTTT
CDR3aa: CASSELGGRSGNTIYF

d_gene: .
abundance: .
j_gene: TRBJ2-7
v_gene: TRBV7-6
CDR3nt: TGTGCCAGCAGCTTAGCTGGACAGACCTACGAGCAGTACTTC
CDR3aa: CASSLAGQTYEQYF

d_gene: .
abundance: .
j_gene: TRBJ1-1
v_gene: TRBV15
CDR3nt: TGTGCCACCAGCAGAGATCTAGGAGCCTTTTCCCCTTTCTTT
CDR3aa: CATSRDLGAFSPFF

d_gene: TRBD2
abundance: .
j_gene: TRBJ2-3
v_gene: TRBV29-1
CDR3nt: TGCAGCGAAGGATCTAGCGGGGCAAGGGATACGCAGTATTTT
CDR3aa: CSEGSSGARDTQYF

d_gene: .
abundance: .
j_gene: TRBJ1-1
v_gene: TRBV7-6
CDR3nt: TGTGCCAGCAGCCCCCAGGGCCTGAACACTGAAGCTTTCTTT
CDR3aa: CASSPQGLNTEAFF

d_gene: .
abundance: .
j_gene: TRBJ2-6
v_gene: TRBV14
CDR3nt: TGTGCCAGCAGCCAAGGTAGGAGTGGGGCCAACGTCCTGACTTTC
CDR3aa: CASSQGRSGANVLTF

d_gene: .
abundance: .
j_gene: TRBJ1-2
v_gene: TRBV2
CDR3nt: TGTGCCAGCAGATCCGGGACCGCGGGGGGCTACACCTTC
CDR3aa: CASRSGTAGGYTF

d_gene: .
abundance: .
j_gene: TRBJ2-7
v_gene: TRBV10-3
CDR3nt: TGTGCCATCAGTGATCTGTACAACTCCTACGAGCAGTACTTC
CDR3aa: CAISDLYNSYEQYF

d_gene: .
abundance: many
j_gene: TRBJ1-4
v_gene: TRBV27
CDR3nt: TGTGCCAGCAGTTTCGGGGCAACTAATGAAAAACTGTTTTTT
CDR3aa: CASSFGATNEKLFF

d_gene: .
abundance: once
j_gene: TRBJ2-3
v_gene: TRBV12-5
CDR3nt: TGTGCTAGTGGTCCACGACTTAGCACAGATACGCAGTATTTT
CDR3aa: CASGPRLSTDTQYF

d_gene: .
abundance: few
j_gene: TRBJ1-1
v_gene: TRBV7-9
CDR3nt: TGTGCCAGCAGCTTAGGGGGCGCTCCTGAAGCTTTCTTT
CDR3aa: CASSLGGAPEAFF

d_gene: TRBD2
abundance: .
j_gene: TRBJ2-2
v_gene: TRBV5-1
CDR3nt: TGCGCCACCGGGACTAGCCTCACCGGGGAGCTGTTTTTT
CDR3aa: CATGTSLTGELFF

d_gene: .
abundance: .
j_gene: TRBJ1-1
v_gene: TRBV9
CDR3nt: TGTGCCAGCAGCGTAGTACAGGGGAACACTGAAGCTTTCTTT
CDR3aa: CASSVVQGNTEAFF

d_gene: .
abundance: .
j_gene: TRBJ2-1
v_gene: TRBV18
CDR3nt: TGTGCCAGCTCACCACCCGCTAGCGAGATAAATGAGCAGTTCTTC
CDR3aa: CASSPPASEINEQFF